The 7 T cell receptor beta chains presented below share a single source sample, sequenced in a study of immune characterization of retroperitoneal liposarcoma. TCRdb analysed the PCR reads with MiXCR anew, one entry per CDR3 protein. The sample shows under 2,500 distinct CDR3 sequences, 35% to 40% of them seen only once. The specimen was tumor tissue. The source is a male donor with retroperitoneal liposarcoma.

This clonotype is categorized as medium-sized. The J gene is TRBJ2-1, the V gene TRBV6-1; 8 nucleotides agree with TRBD2. The CDR3 extends over 16 amino acids. With 5 bases clipped from V and 0 bases from J, the junction kept 6 bases outside the gene matches. CDR1 is MNHNS, CDR2 SASEGT, per germline. The CDR3 here is CASSSPGTSSYNEQFF. In DNA form, the CDR3 reads TGTGCCAGCAGTTCTCCCGGGACTAGCTCCTACAATGAGCAGTTCTTC.

The chain links TRBV11-3 to TRBJ2-1; perhaps D is TRBD1 or TRBD2 (5 bases each). The J call may not be correct, given that the DNA end is closer to TRBJ2-7. There are 15 residues in the CDR3. Germline V lookup: CDR1 SGHNT, CDR2 YENEEA. DNA of the CDR3: TGTGCCAGCAGCTCATCAGGGAGCTCCTACAATGAGCAGTACTTC. Its protein product is CASSSSGSSYNEQYF.

By share, this clonotype ranks as large. The chain employs TRBV27 and TRBJ2-1, with D possibly TRBD1 on 7 matching bases. The DNA end is a closer match to TRBJ2-5, so the J assignment may be wrong. The CDR3 is made up of 10 amino acids. Germline V gives CDR1 MNHEY, CDR2 SMNVEV (reference sequence). In DNA form, the CDR3 reads TGTGCCGCAGGGGGGGAGACCCAGTACTTC. This codes for CAAGGETQYF.

This chain links TRBV27 with TRBJ2-1; TRBD1 agrees at 8 bases. The J call is doubtful: the DNA matches TRBJ2-7 better. Germline V gene sequence: CDR1 MNHEY, CDR2 SMNVEV (reference sequence). The CDR3 runs to 17 residues. CDR3 amino acids: CASSSTWPGQDFYEQYF. In DNA, the CDR3 is TGTGCCAGCAGTTCCACATGGCCGGGACAGGATTTCTACGAGCAGTACTTC.

This chain joins TRBV7-8 and TRBJ2-5; 8 bases agree with TRBD2. There are 16 residues in the CDR3. V was clipped by 3 bases and J by 2 bases; unmatched bases: 8. Germline V gene sequence: CDR1 SGHVS, CDR2 FQNEAQ. The CDR3 here is CASSFGRLAGQETQYF. The CDR3 DNA sequence: TGTGCCAGCAGCTTCGGTCGTCTAGCGGGTCAAGAGACCCAGTACTTC.

The rearrangement links TRBV6-8 to TRBJ1-2; D perhaps matches TRBD1 (6 bases). The germline CDR1 and CDR2 sequences are MNHGY and SAAAGT. CDR3 length: 13 residues. The ends were cut back, 5 bases at V and 4 bases at J, with 11 bases in the middle. The CDR3 coding sequence is TGTGCCAGCAGTACGGACAGCACCTATGGCTACACCTTC. This translates into CASSTDSTYGYTF.

The chain is built from TRBV27 and TRBJ2-2; 7 nucleotides line up with TRBD2. From germline, CDR1 is MNHEY and CDR2 SMNVEV (reference sequence). V was clipped by 5 bases and J by 4 bases; unmatched bases: 7. This CDR3 comprises 15 residues. CDR3 nucleotide sequence: TGTGCCAGCAGTCCCGTCGGGGGGACCACCGGGGAGCTGTTTTTT. Encoded protein: CASSPVGGTTGELFF.